A single sample is the source of the 14 T cell receptor beta chains below, sequenced in a study of metastatic and nonmetastatic thyroid tumors. TCRdb reanalyzed the PCR reads with MiXCR. The sample includes about 36,000 clones, around 20% of them seen just once. Treatment of any kind had been given to no patient before thyroid surgery. Sequencing used blood. These receptors came from a female donor with papillary thyroid cancer or a benign thyroid nodule (not recorded which). Some clones in this sample may be carry-over from other donors' samples.

The chain is built from TRBV11-3 and TRBJ2-1; 13 bases agree with TRBD2. Germline assignment: CDR1 SGHNT and CDR2 YENEEA. V gave up 1 base and J gave up 15 bases; unmatched junction bases: 15. The CDR3 sequence is 17 residues long. CDR3 amino acids: CASSLGKRGLAGVSPFF. The CDR3 coding sequence is TGTGCCAGCAGCTTAGGTAAACGCGGACTAGCGGGAGTATCACCGTTCTTC. Looking up the rest from reference TRBV11-3 and TRBJ2-1 gives the full variable domain: EAGVVQSPRYKIIEKKQPVAFWCNPISGHNTLYWYLQNLGQGPELLIRYENEEAVDDSQLPKDRFSAERLKGVDSTLKIQPAELGDSAVYLCASSLGKRGLAGVSPFFGPGTRLTVL.

This clone was found many times. This chain connects TRBV19 to TRBJ2-2; no firm D call. Trimming stripped 0 bases from V and 6 bases from J, with 17 bases between. The length of the CDR3 is 17 residues. The germline CDR1 and CDR2 sequences are LNHDA and SQIVND (reference sequence). The CDR3 loop is CASSIEGPSRTAGELFF. CDR3 sequence (DNA): TGTGCCAGTAGTATAGAAGGGCCTTCTAGAACGGCCGGGGAGCTGTTTTTT. Together with reference TRBV19 and TRBJ2-2, the CDR3 gives the full variable domain: DGGITQSPKYLFRKEGQNVTLSCEQNLNHDAMYWYRQDPGQGLRLIYYSQIVNDFQKGDIAEGYSVSREKKESFPLTVTSAQKNPTAFYLCASSIEGPSRTAGELFFGEGSRLTVL.

This clone was counted between two and nine times. The CDR3 does not close with the conserved phenylalanine or tryptophan, likely indicating a read error. The rearrangement links TRBV4-1 to TRBJ1-1; D unclear. CDR1 is MGHRA, CDR2 YSYEKL, per germline. This CDR3 region has 15 residues. Trimming shortened V by 7 bases and J by 7 bases, and 22 bases separated the two germline ends. The CDR3 DNA reads as TGCGCCAGCATCTCCAGAGCCGAGACGTTTGGTGAAGCTTTCCTT. Encoded protein: CASISRAETFGEAFL.

This chain connects TRBV20-1 to TRBJ2-1; weak D call: TRBD1 (5 bases). CDR3 length: 12 amino acids. The germline CDR1 and CDR2 sequences are DFQATT and SNEGSKA (reference sequence). The germline V and J ends were trimmed by 7 bases and 0 bases, with 7 bases remaining between them. The CDR3 is CSGDSSYNEQFF. For the CDR3, the DNA is TGCAGTGGAGACAGCTCCTACAATGAGCAGTTCTTC.

This clone showed up just a few times. The genes are TRBV6-1 and TRBJ1-1, with a tentative D call TRBD1 (5 bases). CDR1 MNHNS and CDR2 SASEGT come from the germline V gene. The V end was cut by 10 bases, the J end by 2 bases, with 14 bases between. The CDR3 is made up of 13 amino acids. CDR3 coding DNA: TGTGCCAATTCCTTACAGGAAAACACTGAAGCTTTCTTT. It translates to CANSLQENTEAFF.

This clone is medium-sized in the sample. Other nucleotide sequences from this sample produce the same CDR3. The chain is built from TRBV27 and TRBJ1-2; maybe TRBD1 (5 bases). Deletions cut 3 bases from V and 7 bases from J, with 12 bases between. Germline loops: CDR1 MNHEY, CDR2 SMNVEV (reference sequence). CDR3 size: 13 residues. CDR3 amino acids: CASSFQEGAGYTF. CDR3 DNA sequence: TGTGCCAGCAGTTTTCAAGAAGGGGCTGGCTACACCTTC.

This clone was detected a few times. The V call is TRBV20-1, the J call TRBJ2-7; unclear D gene. CDR1 is DFQATT and CDR2 is SNEGSKA in the germline V gene (reference sequence). This CDR3 has 15 amino acids. The germline V and J ends were trimmed by 1 base and 0 bases, with 13 bases remaining between them. The CDR3 DNA is TGCAGTGCTAGAGCTGTCCAGAGCCGCTCCTACGAGCAGTACTTC. It codes for CSARAVQSRSYEQYF.

This clone showed up many times. The sample has other DNA sequences that encode this CDR3 too. This chain joins TRBV5-1 and TRBJ2-7; tentatively, D is TRBD1 or TRBD2 (5 bases each). Deletions cut 3 bases from V and 7 bases from J, with 17 bases between. This CDR3 is built from 14 residues. The germline CDR1 and CDR2 sequences are SGHRS and YFSETQ. The CDR3 DNA sequence: TGCGCCAGCAGCTCAGCTCGGGACGCGGCTGAGCAGTACTTC. Translated: CASSSARDAAEQYF.

As for this clone: Just one base apart from a much larger clone, this may be a read error. Different DNA sequences within this sample yield the same CDR3. The chain employs TRBV7-9 and TRBJ2-5; 10 bases are shared with TRBD1. Losses at the gene ends were 3 bases for V and 5 bases for J; bases not matched to a gene: 6. The CDR3 has 15 amino acids. CDR1 is SEHNR, CDR2 FQNEAQ, per germline (reference sequence). DNA for the CDR3: TGTGCCAGCAGCTTTACGGGACAGGGGAGGGAGACCCAGTACTTC. It specifies CASSFTGQGRETQYF.

This clone was detected ten times or more. One end of the junction is discordant with germline, which a read error may explain. This chain connects TRBV11-2 to TRBJ2-7; D tentatively reads TRBD1 or TRBD2 (6 bases each). Per germline, CDR1 SGHAT and CDR2 FQNNGV. The CDR3 is made up of 15 amino acids. DNA for the CDR3: TGTGCCAGCAGCATAGACTCGGGGGCCTCCTACGAGCAGTACTTC. This sequence encodes CASSIDSGASYEQYF.

This clone was counted many times. The chain is built from TRBV19 and TRBJ1-5, with a possible D match to TRBD1 (5 bases). Looked up from germline, CDR1 is LNHDA and CDR2 is SQIVND (reference sequence). V was trimmed by 3 bases and J by 1 base, leaving 13 bases between them. The CDR3 spans 16 residues. CDR3 region: CASSMESGRSNQPQHF. The CDR3 DNA is TGTGCCAGTAGTATGGAATCGGGACGGAGCAATCAGCCCCAGCATTTT.

This clone was observed a handful of times. At one of its ends the junction is not consistent with the germline gene, which may arise from a read error. CDR3: CASGVGEQGTQYF. As DNA, the CDR3 is TGTGCCAGTGGGGTAGGGGAGCAAGGGACCCAGTACTTC. The chain carries TRBV19 and TRBJ2-5, with D possibly called TRBD1 or TRBD2 (5 bases each). The CDR3 sequence is 13 residues long. The germline V gene encodes CDR1 LNHDA and CDR2 SQIVND (reference sequence).

Ten or more counts support this clone. With a much larger clone just one base away, this may be a read error. The chain links TRBV5-1 to TRBJ1-4, with D possibly being TRBD1 (5 bases). The CDR3 consists of 14 residues. Germline V lookup: CDR1 SGHRS, CDR2 YFSETQ. DNA for the CDR3: TGCGCCAGCAGCTTGGGCGGCACAGGTGAAGAACTGTTTTTT. Translated, it gives CASSLGGTGEELFF.

The chain recombines TRBV12-5 with TRBJ2-7; TRBD2 matches at 10 bases. The CDR3 consists of 14 residues. The germline gives CDR1 LGHNT, CDR2 FRNRAP. J lost 2 bases, V lost 7 bases, and 5 bases had no gene match. The CDR3 region is CASVGTSGTYEQYF. CDR3 bases: TGTGCTAGTGTTGGTACTAGCGGGACCTACGAGCAGTACTTC.